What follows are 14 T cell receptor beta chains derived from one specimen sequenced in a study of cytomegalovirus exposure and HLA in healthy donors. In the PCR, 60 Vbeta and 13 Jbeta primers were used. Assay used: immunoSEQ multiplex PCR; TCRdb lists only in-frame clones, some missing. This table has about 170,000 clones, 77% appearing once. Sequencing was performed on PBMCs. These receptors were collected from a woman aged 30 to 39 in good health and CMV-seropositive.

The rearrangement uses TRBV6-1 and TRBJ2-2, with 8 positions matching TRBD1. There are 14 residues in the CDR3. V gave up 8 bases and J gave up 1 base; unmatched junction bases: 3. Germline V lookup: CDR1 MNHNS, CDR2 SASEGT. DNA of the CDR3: TGTGCCAGCCGGACAGGGAGGAACACCGGGGAGCTGTTTTTT. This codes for CASRTGRNTGELFF.

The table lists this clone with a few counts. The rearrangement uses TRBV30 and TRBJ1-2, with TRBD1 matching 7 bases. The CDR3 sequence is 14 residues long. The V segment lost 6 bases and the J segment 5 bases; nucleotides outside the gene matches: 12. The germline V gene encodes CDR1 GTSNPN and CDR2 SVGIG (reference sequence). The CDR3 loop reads CACSTPGQIYGYTF. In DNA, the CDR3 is TGTGCCTGCTCCACCCCGGGACAGATTTATGGCTACACCTTC.

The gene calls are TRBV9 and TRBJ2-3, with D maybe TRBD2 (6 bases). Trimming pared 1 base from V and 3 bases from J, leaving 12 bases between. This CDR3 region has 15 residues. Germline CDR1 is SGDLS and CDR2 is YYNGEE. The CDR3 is CASSVQEGWTDTQYF. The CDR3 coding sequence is TGTGCCAGCAGCGTACAGGAGGGTTGGACAGATACGCAGTATTTT. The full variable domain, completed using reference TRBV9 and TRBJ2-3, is DSGVTQTPKHLITATGQRVTLRCSPRSGDLSVYWYQQSLDQGLQFLIQYYNGEERAKGNILERFSAQQFPDLHSELNLSSLELGDSALYFCASSVQEGWTDTQYFGPGTRLTVL.

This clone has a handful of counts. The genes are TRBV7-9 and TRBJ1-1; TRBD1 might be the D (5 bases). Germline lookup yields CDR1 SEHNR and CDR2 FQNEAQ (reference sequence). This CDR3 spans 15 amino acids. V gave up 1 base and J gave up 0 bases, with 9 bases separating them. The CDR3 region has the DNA TGTGCCAGCAGCTTAGGCGCAGGGTTGAACACTGAAGCTTTCTTT. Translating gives CASSLGAGLNTEAFF.

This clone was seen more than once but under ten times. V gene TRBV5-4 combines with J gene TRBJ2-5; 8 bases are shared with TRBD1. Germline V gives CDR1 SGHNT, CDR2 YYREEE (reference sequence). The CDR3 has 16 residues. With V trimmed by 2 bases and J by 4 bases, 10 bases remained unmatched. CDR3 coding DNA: TGTGCCAGCAGCTTACCTAATACAGGGGGTGGAGAGACCCAGTACTTC. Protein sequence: CASSLPNTGGGETQYF. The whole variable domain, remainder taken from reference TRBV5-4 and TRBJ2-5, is ETGVTQSPTHLIKTRGQQVTLRCSSQSGHNTVSWYQQALGQGPQFIFQYYREEENGRGNFPPRFSGLQFPNYSSELNVNALELDDSALYLCASSLPNTGGGETQYFGPGTRLLVL.

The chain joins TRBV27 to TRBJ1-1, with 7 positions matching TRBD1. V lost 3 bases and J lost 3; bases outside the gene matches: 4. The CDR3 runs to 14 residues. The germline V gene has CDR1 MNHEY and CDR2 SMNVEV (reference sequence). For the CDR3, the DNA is TGTGCCAGCAGTTTCAGGGGGTTTGACACTGAAGCTTTCTTT. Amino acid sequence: CASSFRGFDTEAFF.

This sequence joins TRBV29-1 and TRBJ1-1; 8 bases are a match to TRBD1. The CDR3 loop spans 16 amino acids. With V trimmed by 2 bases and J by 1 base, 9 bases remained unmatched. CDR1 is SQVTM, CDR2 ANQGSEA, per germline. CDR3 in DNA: TGCAGCGTTGAAAGACCCCAGGGGGCGCCGAACACTGAAGCTTTCTTT. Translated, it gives CSVERPQGAPNTEAFF.

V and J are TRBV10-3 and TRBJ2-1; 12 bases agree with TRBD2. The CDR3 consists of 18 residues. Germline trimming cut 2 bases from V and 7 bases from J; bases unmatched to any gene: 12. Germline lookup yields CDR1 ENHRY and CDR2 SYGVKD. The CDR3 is CAISEGLAGGPDWNEQFF. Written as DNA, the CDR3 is TGTGCCATCAGTGAGGGGCTAGCGGGAGGGCCTGATTGGAATGAGCAGTTCTTC.

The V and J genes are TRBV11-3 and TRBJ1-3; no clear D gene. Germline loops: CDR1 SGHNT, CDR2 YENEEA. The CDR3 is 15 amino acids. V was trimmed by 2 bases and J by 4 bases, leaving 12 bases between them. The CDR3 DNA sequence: TGTGCCAGCAGCTTAACGGGGAGCCTCGGAAACACCATATATTTT. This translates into CASSLTGSLGNTIYF.

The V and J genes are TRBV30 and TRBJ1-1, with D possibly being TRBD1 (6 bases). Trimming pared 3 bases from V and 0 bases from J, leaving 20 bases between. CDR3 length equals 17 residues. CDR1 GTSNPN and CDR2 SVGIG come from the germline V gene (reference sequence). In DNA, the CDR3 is TGTGCCTGGAGGGCCGTCCAGGGGACCGTAGTGAACACTGAAGCTTTCTTT. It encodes CAWRAVQGTVVNTEAFF.

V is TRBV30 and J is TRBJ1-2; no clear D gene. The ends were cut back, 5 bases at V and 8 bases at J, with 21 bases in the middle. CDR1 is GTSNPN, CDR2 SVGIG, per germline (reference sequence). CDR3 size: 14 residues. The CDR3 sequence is CAWEKWAYPGGYTF. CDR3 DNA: TGTGCCTGGGAAAAGTGGGCTTACCCGGGGGGCTACACCTTC.

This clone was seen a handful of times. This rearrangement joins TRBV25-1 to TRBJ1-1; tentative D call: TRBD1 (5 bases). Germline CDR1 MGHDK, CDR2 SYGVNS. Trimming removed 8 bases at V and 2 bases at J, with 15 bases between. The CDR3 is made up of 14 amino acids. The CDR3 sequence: CASGADRHNTEAFF. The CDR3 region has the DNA TGTGCCAGCGGAGCAGACAGACATAACACTGAAGCTTTCTTT.

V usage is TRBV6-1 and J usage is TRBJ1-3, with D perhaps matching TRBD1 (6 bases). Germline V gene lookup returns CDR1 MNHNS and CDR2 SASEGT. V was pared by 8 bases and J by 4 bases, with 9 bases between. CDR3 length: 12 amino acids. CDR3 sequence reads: CASVDSGNTIYF. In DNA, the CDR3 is TGTGCCAGCGTGGACAGCGGAAACACCATATATTTT.

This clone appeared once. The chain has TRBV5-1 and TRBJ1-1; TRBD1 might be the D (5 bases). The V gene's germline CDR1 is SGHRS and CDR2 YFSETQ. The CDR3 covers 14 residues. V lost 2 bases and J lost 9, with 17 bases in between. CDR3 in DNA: TGCGCCAGCAGCTTCACTGACAGACCCCCCCAAGCTTTCTTT. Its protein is CASSFTDRPPQAFF.